A selection of T cell receptor beta chains follows, all from one sample in a study of T cells expressing NK-cell markers. TCRdb reprocessed the 5' RACE reads, keeping one entry per CDR3 protein, no DNA. The sample data list hundreds of thousands of distinct CDR3 sequences. Sequenced: blood T cells: a sorted CD56 or NKG2C T cell subset, CD4+ or CD8+ T cells, or bulk PBMC T cells (not recorded which). The receptor set was obtained from a woman between 18 and 75 years old in good health. Each CDR3 is given with its conserved first and last residue.

TRBV12-3/TRBV12-4	TRBJ1-2	CASSLGLPYGYTF
TRBV6-2/TRBV6-3	TRBJ2-7	CASSRPSDSYEQYF
TRBV29-1	TRBJ1-2	CSVGVPKDGYNYGYTF
TRBV6-1	TRBJ2-1	CASSPLRTTVHNEQFF
TRBV7-2	TRBJ1-5	CASSRTGLGQPQHF
TRBV19	TRBJ2-1	CASSIGVVQSNEQFF
TRBV24-1	TRBJ2-2	CATSDAGTDTGELFF
TRBV20-1	TRBJ2-3	CSASHTTDTQYF
TRBV20-1	TRBJ1-5	CSARDRVRNQPQHF
TRBV28	TRBJ1-2	CASSLLGTPYGYTF
TRBV14	TRBJ2-1	CASSRIRTSGTYNEQFF
TRBV28	TRBJ2-3	CASGGLPTDTQYF
TRBV12-3/TRBV12-4	TRBJ2-3	CASRAEIDTQYF